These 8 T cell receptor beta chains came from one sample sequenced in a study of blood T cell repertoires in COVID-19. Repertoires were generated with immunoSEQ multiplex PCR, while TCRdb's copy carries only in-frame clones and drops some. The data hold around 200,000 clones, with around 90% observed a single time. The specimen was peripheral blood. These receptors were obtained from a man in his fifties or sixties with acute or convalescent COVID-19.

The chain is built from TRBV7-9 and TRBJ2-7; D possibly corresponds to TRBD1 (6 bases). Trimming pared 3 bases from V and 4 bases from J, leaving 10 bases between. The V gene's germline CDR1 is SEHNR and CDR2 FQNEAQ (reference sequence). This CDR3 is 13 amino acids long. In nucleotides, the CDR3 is TGTGCCAGCAGCTTTGGACAGTATTACGAGCAGTACGTC. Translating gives CASSFGQYYEQYV.

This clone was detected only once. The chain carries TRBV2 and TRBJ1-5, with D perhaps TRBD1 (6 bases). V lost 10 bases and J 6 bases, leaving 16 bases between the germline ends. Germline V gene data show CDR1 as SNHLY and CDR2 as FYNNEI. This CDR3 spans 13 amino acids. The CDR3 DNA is TGTGCCACTGACAATCAGGGGCTTCAGCCCCAGCATTTT. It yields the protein CATDNQGLQPQHF.

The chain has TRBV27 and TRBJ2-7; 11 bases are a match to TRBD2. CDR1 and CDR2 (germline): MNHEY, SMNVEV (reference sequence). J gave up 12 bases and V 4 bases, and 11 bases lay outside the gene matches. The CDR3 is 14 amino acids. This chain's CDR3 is CASSSSSLAGVRYF. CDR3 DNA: TGTGCCAGCAGTTCCTCATCACTAGCGGGAGTACGGTACTTC.

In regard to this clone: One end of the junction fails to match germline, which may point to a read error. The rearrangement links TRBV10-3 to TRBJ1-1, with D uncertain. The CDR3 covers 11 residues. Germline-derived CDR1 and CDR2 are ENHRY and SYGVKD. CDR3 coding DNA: TGTGCCATCAGTGAGTCACTTGAAACTTTCTTT. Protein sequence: CAISESLETFF.

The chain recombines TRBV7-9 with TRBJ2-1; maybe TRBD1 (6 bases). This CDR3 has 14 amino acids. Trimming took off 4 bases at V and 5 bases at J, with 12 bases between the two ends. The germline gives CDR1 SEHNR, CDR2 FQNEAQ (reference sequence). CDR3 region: CASSYDRSNNEQFF. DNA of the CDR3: TGTGCCAGCAGCTACGACAGGTCAAACAATGAGCAGTTCTTC.

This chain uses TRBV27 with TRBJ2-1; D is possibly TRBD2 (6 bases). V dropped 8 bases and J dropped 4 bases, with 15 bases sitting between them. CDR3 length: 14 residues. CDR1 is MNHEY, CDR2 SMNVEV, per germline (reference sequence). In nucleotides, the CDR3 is TGTGCCAGCGGCCGGGACTTAACTTACAATGAGCAGTTCTTC. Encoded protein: CASGRDLTYNEQFF.

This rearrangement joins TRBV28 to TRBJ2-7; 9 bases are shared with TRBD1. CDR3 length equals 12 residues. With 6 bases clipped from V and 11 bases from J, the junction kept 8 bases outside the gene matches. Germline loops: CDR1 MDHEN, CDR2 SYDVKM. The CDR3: CASRTGGIGEYF. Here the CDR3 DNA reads TGTGCCAGCAGGACAGGGGGAATAGGGGAGTACTTC.

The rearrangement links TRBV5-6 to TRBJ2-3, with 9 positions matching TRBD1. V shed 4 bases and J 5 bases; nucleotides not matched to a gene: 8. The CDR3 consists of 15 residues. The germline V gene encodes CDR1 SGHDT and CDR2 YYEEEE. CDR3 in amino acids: CASSRGQGWGDTQYF. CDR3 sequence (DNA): TGTGCCAGCAGCCGTGGACAGGGGTGGGGAGATACGCAGTATTTT.